The source of this TCR beta chain is a study of CD8 T cells in ankylosing spondylitis. Study-level points and caveats: Researchers reportedly found disease-linked clones significantly enriched in matched ankylosing spondylitis synovial fluid.

The CDR3 has 12 amino acids. Germline CDR1 reads LGHDT; CDR2 reads YNNKEL (reference sequence). V was trimmed by 10 bases and J by 1 base, leaving 11 bases between them. TCRdb processed the 5' RACE reads anew with MiXCR; each CDR3 protein has one entry. The repertoire consists of 200,000 to 300,000 distinct CDR3 sequences, with approximately 8% occurring once and the leading ten covering 4.8%. The sample holds many counts of this clonotype. Its antigen is currently unknown. Material for sequencing was blood, either unsorted or a sorted T cell fraction (not recorded which). J is TRBJ2-7 and V is TRBV3-1; D remains ambiguous. The sequence was obtained from a female donor with ankylosing spondylitis or in good health (not recorded which). The CDR3 protein is CATHSPSYEQYF. In nucleotides, the CDR3 is TGTGCCACGCACTCACCTTCCTACGAGCAGTACTTC.